These T cell receptor beta chains were read from a single sample in a study of T-cell reconstitution after alpha-beta-depleted transplantation in children. TCRdb ran MiXCR on the PCR reads and lists one entry per CDR3 protein. In the table there are 500,000 to 750,000 distinct CDR3 sequences, 25% to 30% of which are singletons. Source: PBMCs, taken before TCRalphabeta/CD19-depleted stem cell transplant. Every receptor here comes from a boy younger than two with Wiskott-Aldrich syndrome, due to receive a stem cell transplant. Both conserved end residues are part of each CDR3. The D gene is left open where the match is weak. The size entry is marked missing in some rows and otherwise reads once, few, many or a size class.

clone size: NA
V gene: TRBV7-9
D gene: NA
J gene: TRBJ2-3
CDR3 protein: CASSLAGVTPSTDTQYF
CDR3 DNA: TGTGCCAGCAGCTTAGCGGGCGTCACCCCTAGCACAGATACGCAGTATTTT

clone size: NA
V gene: TRBV2
D gene: TRBD1
J gene: TRBJ2-2
CDR3 protein: CASRRGGSGGELFF
CDR3 DNA: TGTGCCAGCAGGAGAGGGGGCTCAGGCGGGGAGCTGTTTTTT

clone size: NA
V gene: TRBV15
D gene: NA
J gene: TRBJ2-1
CDR3 protein: CATRLPGLNNEQFF
CDR3 DNA: TGTGCCACCAGACTGCCGGGACTCAACAATGAGCAGTTCTTC

clone size: NA
V gene: TRBV5-1
D gene: NA
J gene: TRBJ2-1
CDR3 protein: CASSLYGLFSYNEQFF
CDR3 DNA: TGCGCCAGCAGCTTGTATGGGCTATTTAGCTACAATGAGCAGTTCTTC

clone size: few
V gene: TRBV20-1
D gene: NA
J gene: TRBJ2-7
CDR3 protein: CSASWPGSYEQYF
CDR3 DNA: TGCAGTGCTAGTTGGCCCGGGTCCTACGAGCAGTACTTC

clone size: NA
V gene: TRBV19
D gene: NA
J gene: TRBJ2-3
CDR3 protein: CASSIGSTDTQYF
CDR3 DNA: TGTGCCAGTAGTATCGGTAGCACAGATACGCAGTATTTT

clone size: few
V gene: TRBV5-1
D gene: TRBD2
J gene: TRBJ2-5
CDR3 protein: CASSPGTSGFQETQYF
CDR3 DNA: TGCGCCAGCAGCCCTGGGACTAGCGGATTCCAAGAGACCCAGTACTTC

clone size: NA
V gene: TRBV28
D gene: TRBD1
J gene: TRBJ2-2
CDR3 protein: CASSLSAGGAGELFF
CDR3 DNA: TGTGCCAGCAGTTTAAGTGCAGGGGGCGCCGGGGAGCTGTTTTTT

clone size: NA
V gene: TRBV5-1
D gene: TRBD2
J gene: TRBJ2-3
CDR3 protein: CASRRLAGVGADTQYF
CDR3 DNA: TGCGCCAGCAGGAGACTAGCGGGAGTTGGGGCAGATACGCAGTATTTT

clone size: few
V gene: TRBV5-1
D gene: TRBD1
J gene: TRBJ1-4
CDR3 protein: CASSPGQNNEKLFF
CDR3 DNA: TGCGCCAGCAGCCCGGGACAGAATAATGAAAAACTGTTTTTT

clone size: NA
V gene: TRBV6-5
D gene: TRBD2
J gene: TRBJ2-7
CDR3 protein: CASSYSMLTSASYEQYF
CDR3 DNA: TGTGCCAGCAGTTACTCGATGTTGACTAGCGCTTCCTACGAGCAGTACTTC

clone size: NA
V gene: TRBV7-2
D gene: NA
J gene: TRBJ1-1
CDR3 protein: CASSLGGPRNTEAFF
CDR3 DNA: TGTGCCAGCAGCTTAGGAGGGCCGCGGAACACTGAAGCTTTCTTT

clone size: NA
V gene: TRBV5-5
D gene: NA
J gene: TRBJ1-3
CDR3 protein: CASSLPSAGAPGNTIYF
CDR3 DNA: TGTGCCAGCAGCTTGCCCTCGGCAGGGGCTCCTGGAAACACCATATATTTT

clone size: few
V gene: TRBV2
D gene: TRBD1
J gene: TRBJ2-7
CDR3 protein: CASSELSRGEQYF
CDR3 DNA: TGTGCCAGCAGTGAACTGTCCAGGGGGGAGCAGTACTTC

clone size: many
V gene: TRBV5-1
D gene: TRBD2
J gene: TRBJ2-5
CDR3 protein: CASSLGGLAGVETQYF
CDR3 DNA: TGCGCCAGCAGCTTGGGGGGACTAGCGGGAGTTGAGACCCAGTACTTC

clone size: NA
V gene: TRBV5-8
D gene: NA
J gene: TRBJ2-3
CDR3 protein: CASRLKRADTQYF
CDR3 DNA: TGTGCCAGCAGACTTAAACGGGCAGATACGCAGTATTTT

clone size: few
V gene: TRBV24-1
D gene: TRBD1
J gene: TRBJ2-2
CDR3 protein: CATSETMDRGNGELFF
CDR3 DNA: TGTGCCACCAGTGAGACCATGGACAGGGGGAACGGGGAGCTGTTTTTT

clone size: NA
V gene: TRBV7-8
D gene: NA
J gene: TRBJ1-4
CDR3 protein: CASSPTWTAEKLFF
CDR3 DNA: TGTGCCAGCAGCCCAACCTGGACAGCCGAAAAACTGTTTTTT

clone size: few
V gene: TRBV27
D gene: NA
J gene: TRBJ1-5
CDR3 protein: CASSWQNNQPQHF
CDR3 DNA: TGTGCCAGCAGTTGGCAGAACAATCAGCCCCAGCATTTT

clone size: NA
V gene: TRBV3-1
D gene: TRBD2
J gene: TRBJ2-3
CDR3 protein: CASSQREGPADTQYF
CDR3 DNA: TGTGCCAGCAGCCAGCGGGAGGGCCCAGCAGATACGCAGTATTTT

clone size: once
V gene: TRBV5-5
D gene: NA
J gene: TRBJ1-4
CDR3 protein: CASSQARGLNEKLFF
CDR3 DNA: TGTGCCAGCAGCCAAGCGAGGGGACTGAATGAAAAACTGTTTTTT

clone size: few
V gene: TRBV7-9
D gene: TRBD1
J gene: TRBJ1-2
CDR3 protein: CASSPGQAVGRYTF
CDR3 DNA: TGTGCCAGCAGCCCGGGACAGGCCGTCGGTCGCTACACCTTT

clone size: NA
V gene: TRBV6-5
D gene: TRBD2
J gene: TRBJ2-7
CDR3 protein: CASSYSPSGTYEQYF
CDR3 DNA: TGTGCCAGCAGTTACTCGCCTAGCGGAACCTACGAGCAGTACTTC

clone size: few
V gene: TRBV5-1
D gene: NA
J gene: TRBJ2-5
CDR3 protein: CASSLSGSKGETQYF
CDR3 DNA: TGCGCCAGCAGCTTGTCCGGGAGTAAAGGAGAGACCCAGTACTTC

clone size: few
V gene: TRBV5-1
D gene: NA
J gene: TRBJ2-1
CDR3 protein: CASSNPGTYNEQFF
CDR3 DNA: TGCGCCAGCAGCAACCCCGGGACATACAATGAGCAGTTCTTC

clone size: NA
V gene: TRBV5-1
D gene: NA
J gene: TRBJ1-6
CDR3 protein: CASSLSGFKPLHF
CDR3 DNA: TGCGCCAGCAGCTTGTCTGGTTTCAAACCCCTCCACTTT

clone size: few
V gene: TRBV5-1
D gene: NA
J gene: TRBJ1-6
CDR3 protein: CASSLGLGPSYNSPLHF
CDR3 DNA: TGCGCCAGCAGCTTGGGATTAGGGCCCTCCTATAATTCACCCCTCCACTTT

clone size: NA
V gene: TRBV15
D gene: TRBD1
J gene: TRBJ2-5
CDR3 protein: CATSIGDRVGETQYF
CDR3 DNA: TGTGCCACCAGCATAGGGGACAGGGTAGGAGAGACCCAGTACTTC

clone size: NA
V gene: TRBV6-6
D gene: NA
J gene: TRBJ2-3
CDR3 protein: CASSYQDTQYF
CDR3 DNA: TGTGCCAGCAGTTACCAGGATACGCAGTATTTT

clone size: NA
V gene: TRBV20-1
D gene: NA
J gene: TRBJ2-1
CDR3 protein: CSAQQSSYNEQFF
CDR3 DNA: TGCAGTGCTCAACAGAGCTCCTACAATGAGCAGTTCTTC

clone size: NA
V gene: TRBV5-6
D gene: NA
J gene: TRBJ2-1
CDR3 protein: CASSLWDMLNNEQFF
CDR3 DNA: TGTGCCAGCAGCTTGTGGGACATGCTCAACAATGAGCAGTTCTTC

clone size: few
V gene: TRBV10-2
D gene: NA
J gene: TRBJ2-3
CDR3 protein: CASTGFLADTQYF
CDR3 DNA: TGCGCCAGCACTGGCTTCCTGGCAGATACGCAGTATTTT

clone size: few
V gene: TRBV5-1
D gene: TRBD1
J gene: TRBJ1-4
CDR3 protein: CASSFLRQGAGEKLFF
CDR3 DNA: TGCGCCAGCAGCTTCCTCCGACAGGGGGCTGGAGAAAAACTGTTTTTT

clone size: NA
V gene: TRBV7-7
D gene: TRBD2
J gene: TRBJ2-1
CDR3 protein: CASSLRSGRANEQFF
CDR3 DNA: TGTGCCAGCAGCTTAAGAAGCGGGAGGGCCAATGAGCAGTTCTTC

clone size: NA
V gene: TRBV12-3/TRBV12-4
D gene: NA
J gene: TRBJ2-1
CDR3 protein: CASSLYLDEQFF
CDR3 DNA: TGTGCCAGCAGTTTATACTTGGATGAGCAGTTCTTC

clone size: NA
V gene: TRBV27
D gene: TRBD2
J gene: TRBJ2-3
CDR3 protein: CASSLIGGRAFFTDTQYF
CDR3 DNA: TGTGCCAGCAGTTTAATTGGCGGGAGGGCCTTTTTCACAGATACGCAGTATTTT

clone size: few
V gene: TRBV24-1
D gene: NA
J gene: TRBJ1-5
CDR3 protein: CATSDVGFNQPQHF
CDR3 DNA: TGTGCCACCAGTGATGTCGGATTCAATCAGCCCCAGCATTTT

clone size: NA
V gene: TRBV6-1
D gene: NA
J gene: TRBJ2-1
CDR3 protein: CASSRDFTYNEQFF
CDR3 DNA: TGTGCCAGCAGCCGCGACTTTACCTACAATGAGCAGTTCTTC

clone size: few
V gene: TRBV4-2
D gene: NA
J gene: TRBJ2-1
CDR3 protein: CASSQDGGGEQFF
CDR3 DNA: TGTGCCAGCAGCCAAGATGGGGGCGGGGAGCAGTTCTTC

clone size: once
V gene: TRBV5-1
D gene: TRBD2
J gene: TRBJ2-1
CDR3 protein: CASSLDASGLYNEQFF
CDR3 DNA: TGCGCCAGCAGCCTAGACGCTAGCGGACTATACAATGAGCAGTTCTTC

clone size: few
V gene: TRBV5-6
D gene: TRBD1
J gene: TRBJ1-2
CDR3 protein: CASSTALQGARSVSF
CDR3 DNA: TGTGCCAGCAGCACAGCCTTACAGGGGGCGCGTTCAGTCTCCTTC

clone size: NA
V gene: TRBV10-3
D gene: TRBD1
J gene: TRBJ2-5
CDR3 protein: CAISESARGKETQYF
CDR3 DNA: TGTGCCATCAGTGAGTCGGCCAGGGGGAAGGAGACCCAGTACTTC

clone size: few
V gene: TRBV6-1
D gene: NA
J gene: TRBJ2-2
CDR3 protein: CAIKQTATGELFF
CDR3 DNA: TGTGCCATAAAACAAACCGCCACCGGGGAGCTGTTTTTT

clone size: NA
V gene: TRBV20-1
D gene: NA
J gene: TRBJ2-1
CDR3 protein: CSAPAGPGPFEQFF
CDR3 DNA: TGCAGTGCTCCCGCGGGGCCGGGCCCATTTGAGCAGTTCTTC

clone size: NA
V gene: TRBV7-7
D gene: TRBD2
J gene: TRBJ2-2
CDR3 protein: CASSLAGRETTGELFF
CDR3 DNA: TGTGCCAGCAGCTTAGCGGGGCGGGAGACCACCGGGGAGCTGTTTTTT

clone size: NA
V gene: TRBV7-2
D gene: NA
J gene: TRBJ2-2
CDR3 protein: CASGVPNTGELFF
CDR3 DNA: TGTGCCAGTGGGGTCCCGAACACCGGGGAGCTGTTTTTT

clone size: NA
V gene: TRBV7-7
D gene: NA
J gene: TRBJ2-1
CDR3 protein: CASSRAGFGNEQFF
CDR3 DNA: TGTGCCAGCAGCAGAGCGGGTTTTGGCAATGAGCAGTTCTTC

clone size: few
V gene: TRBV20-1
D gene: TRBD1
J gene: TRBJ1-4
CDR3 protein: CSASVQGQWGNEKLFF
CDR3 DNA: TGCAGTGCTAGCGTACAGGGGCAGTGGGGTAATGAAAAACTGTTTTTT

clone size: NA
V gene: TRBV2
D gene: TRBD2
J gene: TRBJ2-1
CDR3 protein: CASSGGRVNEQFF
CDR3 DNA: TGTGCCAGCAGTGGCGGGAGGGTGAATGAGCAGTTCTTC

clone size: few
V gene: TRBV5-1
D gene: TRBD1
J gene: TRBJ1-4
CDR3 protein: CASSLDVGGQGEKLFF
CDR3 DNA: TGCGCCAGCAGCTTGGACGTCGGGGGACAGGGGGAAAAACTGTTTTTT